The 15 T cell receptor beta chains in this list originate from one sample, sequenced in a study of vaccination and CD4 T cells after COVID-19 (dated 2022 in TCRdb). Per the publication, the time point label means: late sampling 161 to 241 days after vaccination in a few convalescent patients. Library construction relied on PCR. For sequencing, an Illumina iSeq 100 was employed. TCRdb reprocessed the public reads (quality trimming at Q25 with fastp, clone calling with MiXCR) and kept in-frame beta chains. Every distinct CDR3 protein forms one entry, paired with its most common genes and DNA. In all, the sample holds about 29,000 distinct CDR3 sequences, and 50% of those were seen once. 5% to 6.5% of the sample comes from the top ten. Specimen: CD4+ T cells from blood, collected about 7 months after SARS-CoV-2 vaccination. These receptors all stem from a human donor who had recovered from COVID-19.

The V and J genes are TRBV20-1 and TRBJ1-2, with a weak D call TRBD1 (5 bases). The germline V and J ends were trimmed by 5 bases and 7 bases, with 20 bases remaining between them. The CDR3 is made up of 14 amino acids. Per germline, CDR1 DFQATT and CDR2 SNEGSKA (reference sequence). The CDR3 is CSASKVQGRAGYTF. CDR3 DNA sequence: TGCAGTGCTTCTAAGGTCCAGGGTAGGGCTGGCTACACCTTC.

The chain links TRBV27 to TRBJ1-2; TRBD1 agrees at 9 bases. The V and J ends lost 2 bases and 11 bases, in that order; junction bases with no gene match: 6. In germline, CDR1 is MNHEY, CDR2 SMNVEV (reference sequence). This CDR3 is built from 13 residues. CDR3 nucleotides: TGTGCCAGCAGTTTACAGGACAGGGGTTCGTACACCTTC. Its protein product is CASSLQDRGSYTF.

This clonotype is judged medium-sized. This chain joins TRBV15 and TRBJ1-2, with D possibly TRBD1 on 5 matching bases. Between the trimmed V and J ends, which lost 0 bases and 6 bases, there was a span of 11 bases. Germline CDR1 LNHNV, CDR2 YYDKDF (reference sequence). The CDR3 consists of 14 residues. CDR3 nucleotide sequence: TGTGCCACCAGCAGAGATTTAGGAGGGGATGGCTACACCTTC. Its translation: CATSRDLGGDGYTF.

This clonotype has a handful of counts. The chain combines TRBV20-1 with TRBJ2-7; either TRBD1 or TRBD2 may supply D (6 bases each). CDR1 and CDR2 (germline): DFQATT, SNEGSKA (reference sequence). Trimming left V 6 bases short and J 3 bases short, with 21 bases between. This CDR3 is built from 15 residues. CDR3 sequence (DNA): TGCAGTGCCTCAAGGGGGGTTCCCTACTACTACGAGCAGTACTTC. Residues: CSASRGVPYYYEQYF.

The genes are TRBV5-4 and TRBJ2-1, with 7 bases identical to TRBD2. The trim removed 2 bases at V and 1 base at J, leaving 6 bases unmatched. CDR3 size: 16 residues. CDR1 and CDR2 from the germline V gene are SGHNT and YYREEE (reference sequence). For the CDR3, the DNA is TGTGCCAGCAGCTTTGAAGCGGGGTCATCCTACAATGAGCAGTTCTTC. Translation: CASSFEAGSSYNEQFF.

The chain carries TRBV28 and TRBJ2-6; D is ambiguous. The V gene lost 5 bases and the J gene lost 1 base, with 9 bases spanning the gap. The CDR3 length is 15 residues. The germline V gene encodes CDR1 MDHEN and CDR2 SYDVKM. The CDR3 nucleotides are TGTGCCAGCAGTCCCCGTCCTTCTGGGGCCAACGTCCTGACTTTC. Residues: CASSPRPSGANVLTF.

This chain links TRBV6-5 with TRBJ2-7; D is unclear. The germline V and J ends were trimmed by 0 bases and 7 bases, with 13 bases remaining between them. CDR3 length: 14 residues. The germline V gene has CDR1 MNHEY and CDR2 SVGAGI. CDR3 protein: CASSYSWARMEQYF. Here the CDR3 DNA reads TGTGCCAGCAGTTACTCATGGGCCCGGATGGAGCAGTACTTC.

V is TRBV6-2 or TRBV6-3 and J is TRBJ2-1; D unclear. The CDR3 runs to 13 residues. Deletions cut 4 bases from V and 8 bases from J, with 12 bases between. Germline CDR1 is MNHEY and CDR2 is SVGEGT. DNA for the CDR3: TGTGCCAGCAGTTCCCCCTTGCCCTATGAGCAGTTCTTC. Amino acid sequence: CASSSPLPYEQFF.

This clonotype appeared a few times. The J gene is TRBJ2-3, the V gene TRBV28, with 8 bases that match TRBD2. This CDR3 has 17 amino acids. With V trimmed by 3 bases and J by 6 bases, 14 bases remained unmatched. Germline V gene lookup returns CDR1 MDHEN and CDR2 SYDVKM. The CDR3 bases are TGTGCCAGCAGTTTTCGCACGGGACTAGTGCCAATGGATACGCAGTATTTT. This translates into CASSFRTGLVPMDTQYF.

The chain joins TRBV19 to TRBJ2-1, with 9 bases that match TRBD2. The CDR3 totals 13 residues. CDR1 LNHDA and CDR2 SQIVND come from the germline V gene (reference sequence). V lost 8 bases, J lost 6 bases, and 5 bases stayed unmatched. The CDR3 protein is CASGGRGANEQFF. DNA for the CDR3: TGTGCCAGTGGCGGGAGGGGGGCCAATGAGCAGTTCTTC.

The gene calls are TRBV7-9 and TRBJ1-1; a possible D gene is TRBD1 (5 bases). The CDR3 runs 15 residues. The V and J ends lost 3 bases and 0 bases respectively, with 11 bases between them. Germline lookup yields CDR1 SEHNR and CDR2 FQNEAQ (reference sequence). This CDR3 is CASSLKGELNTEAFF. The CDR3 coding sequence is TGTGCCAGCAGCTTGAAAGGGGAACTGAACACTGAAGCTTTCTTT.

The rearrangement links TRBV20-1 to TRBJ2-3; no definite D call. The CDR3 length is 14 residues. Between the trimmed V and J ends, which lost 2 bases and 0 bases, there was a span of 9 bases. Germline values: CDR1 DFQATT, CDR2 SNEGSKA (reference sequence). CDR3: CSARYGTSTDTQYF. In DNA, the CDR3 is TGCAGTGCTAGATACGGAACTAGCACAGATACGCAGTATTTT.

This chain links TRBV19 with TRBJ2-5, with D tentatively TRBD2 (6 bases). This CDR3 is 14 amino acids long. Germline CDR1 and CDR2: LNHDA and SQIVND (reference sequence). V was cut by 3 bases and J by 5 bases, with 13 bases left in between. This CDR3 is CASSIGGNRETQYF. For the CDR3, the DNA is TGTGCCAGTAGTATCGGCGGGAATAGGGAGACCCAGTACTTC.

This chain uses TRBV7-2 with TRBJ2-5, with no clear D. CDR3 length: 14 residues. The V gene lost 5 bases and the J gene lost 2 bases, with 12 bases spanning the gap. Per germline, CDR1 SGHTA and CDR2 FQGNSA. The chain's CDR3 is CASSRSLPQETQYF. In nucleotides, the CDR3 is TGTGCCAGCAGCCGGTCACTTCCACAAGAGACCCAGTACTTC.

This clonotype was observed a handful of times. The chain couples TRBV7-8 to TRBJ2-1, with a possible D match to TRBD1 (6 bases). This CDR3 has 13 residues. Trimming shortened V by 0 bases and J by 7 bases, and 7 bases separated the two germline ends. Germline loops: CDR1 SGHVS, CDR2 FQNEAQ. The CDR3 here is CASSLARGNEQFF. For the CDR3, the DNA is TGTGCCAGCAGCTTAGCGAGGGGGAATGAGCAGTTCTTC.